The clone carrying this TCR beta chain was observed many times. The antigen is unknown. This entry comes from a study of T cells in Graves' hyperthyroidism and ophthalmopathy. The study, taken as a whole, reports: Model predictions of ophthalmopathy came a median roughly 6.4 months before onset.

RNA transcripts gave rise to amplified TCR beta CDR3 regions. Carried out on the TCR CDR3, a first-round RT-PCR used the HTBI primer set. Using its own MiXCR run on the multiplex PCR reads, TCRdb lists one record per CDR3 protein. The sample carries roughly 520,000 distinct CDR3 sequences, around a quarter recorded once. There are 13 residues in the CDR3. Germline loops: CDR1 DFQATT, CDR2 SNEGSKA (reference sequence). The V and J ends lost 1 base and 3 bases respectively, with 7 bases between them. This clonotype originated in a woman aged 25-40 years with Graves' ophthalmopathy. Sequencing was carried out using blood. The V and J genes are TRBV20-1 and TRBJ1-5; D may be TRBD1 (6 bases). CDR3 amino acids: CSARAGDNQPQHF. CDR3 sequence (DNA): TGCAGTGCTAGAGCAGGGGACAATCAGCCCCAGCATTTT.